This TCR beta chain came from a study of blood T cell repertoires in COVID-19. Study summary: Collection of acute and convalescent COVID-19 samples took place in the United States, Italy and Spain. Nucleic acid was either cDNA or gDNA, and it came from T cells, B-cell-depleted T cells, or PBMCs.

V lost 5 bases to trimming and J lost 8 bases; unmatched junction nucleotides: 9. The CDR3 totals 15 residues. CDR1 and CDR2 from the germline V gene are SEHNR and FQNEAQ (reference sequence). The authors' processing: Amplified reference gene primers provided the basis for estimating nucleated cell counts. TCRdb's copy holds only in-frame clones and misses some; the assay was immunoSEQ multiplex PCR. Clonal size and the V and J genes are those of that table, whereas D and trimming came from the DNA. The data show 50,000 or so clones, with roughly 85% seen just once and roughly 16% held by the top ten.

The chain recombines TRBV7-9 with TRBJ2-1; 10 bases map to TRBD2. The sample comprised peripheral blood. The sequence derives from a human donor in a cohort sampled during active COVID-19. CDR3 DNA: TGTGCCAGCAGCCCAGAGAGCGGGGGGGCCTATGAGCAGTTCTTC. It specifies CASSPESGGAYEQFF. Based on the CDR3 plus reference TRBV7-9 and TRBJ2-1, the full variable domain is DTGVSQNPRHKITKRGQNVTFRCDPISEHNRLYWYRQTLGQGPEFLTYFQNEAQLEKSRLLSDRFSAERPKGSFSTLEIQRTEQGDSAMYLCASSPESGGAYEQFFGPGTRLTVL.